This TCR beta chain was documented in a study of blood T cells in healthy people across ages. For the second PCR, which ran for roughly 7 to 11 cycles, a sample-barcoded 5' primer and a J-beta primer mix were used. Each sample provided no less than 2.5 million CDR3-containing paired-end reads. Each CDR3 protein gets one entry after TCRdb re-called the 5' RACE reads with MiXCR. This sample has about 1.4 million distinct CDR3 sequences, with 59% found just once. Study results and limitations: Significant beta diversity loss was already apparent by age about 39, declining roughly linearly.

J gave up 5 bases and V 7 bases, and 4 bases lay outside the gene matches. Germline values: CDR1 SQVTM, CDR2 ANQGSEA. This CDR3 has 13 residues. On this clonotype itself: Its antigen is currently unknown.

What was sequenced was blood. This clonotype was obtained from a man aged 18 to 30 in good health. The chain is built from TRBV29-1 and TRBJ2-7; 14 nucleotides align to TRBD2. This chain's CDR3 is CSAGTSGSNEQYF. The CDR3 DNA is TGCAGCGCCGGGACTAGCGGGAGTAACGAGCAGTACTTC.